Below are 24 T cell receptor beta chains sequenced from a single sample in a study of shared clonotypes between healthy human individuals. Libraries were prepared by immunoSEQ multiplex PCR; TCRdb keeps only in-frame clonotypes and omits some of them. Of 700,000 or so clones listed, roughly 70% were seen once; the top ten hold around 2%. Sequencing used memory CD4+ T cells sorted from blood. Subset denoted: CD45RA-negative fraction. The receptors come from a woman in her twenties or thirties in good health.

The CDR3 loop is CASSRLDTTSYNEQFF. Written as DNA, the CDR3 is TGTGCCAGCAGCAGACTGGACACTACCTCCTACAATGAGCAGTTCTTC. The V and J genes are TRBV7-9 and TRBJ2-1, with TRBD1 as a possible D gene (5 bases). V gave up 5 bases and J gave up 0 bases, with 14 bases separating them. Per the germline V gene, CDR1 is SEHNR and CDR2 is FQNEAQ (reference sequence). This CDR3 is built from 16 residues.

The chain employs TRBV2 and TRBJ2-7; D might be TRBD1 (6 bases). The CDR3 totals 14 residues. V dropped 1 base and J dropped 7 bases, with 14 bases sitting between them. CDR1 and CDR2 from the germline V gene are SNHLY and FYNNEI. The CDR3 loop is CASSEGMGAGEQYF. CDR3 coding DNA: TGTGCCAGCAGTGAAGGTATGGGGGCCGGGGAGCAGTACTTC.

V is TRBV6-5 and J is TRBJ2-5; TRBD2 matches 7 bases. Trimming took 2 bases from V and 5 from J; bases not matched to a gene: 11. The CDR3 contains 16 residues. Germline V gene sequence: CDR1 MNHEY, CDR2 SVGAGI. The CDR3 sequence is CASSYDGGRVGETQYF. CDR3 nucleotide sequence: TGTGCCAGCAGTTACGACGGGGGGAGGGTCGGGGAGACCCAGTACTTC.

The chain has TRBV7-9 and TRBJ2-1; no reliable D call. The ends were cut back, 3 bases at V and 4 bases at J, with 13 bases in the middle. Germline CDR1 and CDR2: SEHNR and FQNEAQ (reference sequence). This CDR3 is built from 15 residues. The CDR3 DNA reads as TGTGCCAGCAGCTTTGGTGGCGGCCCTTACAATGAGCAGTTCTTC. It yields the protein CASSFGGGPYNEQFF.

At least ten counts were recorded for this clone. This chain links TRBV6-1 with TRBJ2-7; TRBD1 is a possible D gene (6 bases). This CDR3 region has 13 residues. Germline CDR1 MNHNS, CDR2 SASEGT. The V end was cut by 5 bases, the J end by 4 bases, with 12 bases between. The CDR3 DNA is TGTGCCAGCAGTCCACGCAGGGGTTACGAGCAGTACTTC. Translation gives CASSPRRGYEQYF.

This sequence joins TRBV11-3 and TRBJ2-7; TRBD2 is a possible D gene (6 bases). The V end lost 1 base, the J end lost 3 bases, and 19 bases lay between the germline ends. There are 17 residues in the CDR3. The V gene's germline CDR1 is SGHNT and CDR2 YENEEA. CDR3 region: CASSLGASRRGDYEQYF. DNA for the CDR3: TGTGCCAGCAGCTTAGGCGCTTCAAGGCGGGGCGACTACGAGCAGTACTTC.

The chain recombines TRBV15 with TRBJ1-1; D call uncertain. Germline V gives CDR1 LNHNV, CDR2 YYDKDF (reference sequence). CDR3 length equals 15 residues. The V and J ends lost 3 bases and 3 bases respectively, with 14 bases between them. CDR3 amino acids: CATSSFTPQYTEAFF. In nucleotides, the CDR3 is TGTGCCACCAGCAGCTTCACCCCCCAGTACACTGAAGCTTTCTTT.

V gene TRBV5-1 combines with J gene TRBJ1-4; 8 bases align to TRBD1. From germline, CDR1 is SGHRS and CDR2 YFSETQ. The CDR3 runs to 14 residues. V gave up 4 bases and J gave up 12 bases; unmatched junction bases: 11. CDR3 coding DNA: TGCGCCAGCAGCGGGGGACAGGCGAGGTCGGAACTGTTTTTT. Residues: CASSGGQARSELFF.

This sequence joins TRBV7-8 and TRBJ1-1; 8 nucleotides align to TRBD1. The junction had 7 bases not matched to a gene; V was cut back by 3 bases and J by 4 bases. Per germline, CDR1 SGHVS and CDR2 FQNEAQ. This CDR3 contains 15 residues. This CDR3 reads CASSFDRGGVTEAFF. The DNA of the CDR3 is TGTGCCAGCAGCTTCGACAGGGGCGGCGTCACTGAAGCTTTCTTT.

This clone was counted once. The rearrangement uses TRBV4-1 and TRBJ1-3; D is ambiguous. Looked up from germline, CDR1 is MGHRA and CDR2 is YSYEKL. The CDR3 totals 13 residues. The V end was cut by 1 base, the J end by 5 bases, with 6 bases between. This CDR3 reads CASSQGARNTIYF. The CDR3, as DNA: TGCGCCAGCAGCCAAGGCGCTAGAAACACCATATATTTT.

The chain couples TRBV15 to TRBJ1-2, with D hard to call. The CDR3 sequence is 15 residues long. Between the trimmed V and J ends, which lost 0 bases and 2 bases, there was a span of 10 bases. CDR1 is LNHNV, CDR2 YYDKDF, per germline (reference sequence). CDR3 sequence: CATSRDLKENYGYTF. CDR3 DNA: TGTGCCACCAGCAGAGATCTGAAAGAGAACTATGGCTACACCTTC.

The chain uses TRBV10-3 and TRBJ2-5; the D gene could be TRBD1 or TRBD2 (7 bases each). This CDR3 has 15 amino acids. The germline V and J ends were trimmed by 0 bases and 5 bases, with 13 bases remaining between them. Germline V gene sequence: CDR1 ENHRY, CDR2 SYGVKD. This chain's CDR3 is CAISESGGGLETQYF. CDR3 coding DNA: TGTGCCATCAGTGAGTCGGGAGGGGGCTTGGAGACCCAGTACTTC.

Ten or more counts support this clone. This sequence joins TRBV10-1 and TRBJ2-7, with TRBD2 matching 9 bases. The CDR3 spans 15 residues. The V segment lost 3 bases and the J segment 4 bases; nucleotides outside the gene matches: 7. CDR1 is WNHNN, CDR2 SYGVQD, per germline (reference sequence). The CDR3 protein is CASSDIASGKYEQYF. In nucleotides, the CDR3 is TGCGCCAGCAGTGATATTGCTAGCGGGAAGTACGAGCAGTACTTC.

The CDR3 sequence: CSVENEGTEKLFF. As DNA, the CDR3 is TGCAGCGTTGAGAATGAGGGGACTGAAAAACTGTTTTTT. The rearrangement joins TRBV29-1 to TRBJ1-4, with D maybe TRBD1 (5 bases). CDR1 and CDR2 from the germline V gene are SQVTM and ANQGSEA. Deletions cut 3 bases from V and 7 bases from J, with 12 bases between. The CDR3 spans 13 residues. The variable domain in full, with the rest retrieved from reference TRBV29-1 and TRBJ1-4, is SAVISQKPSRDICQRGTSLTIQCQVDSQVTMMFWYRQQPGQSLTLIATANQGSEATYESGFVIDKFPISRPNLTFSTLTVSNMSPEDSSIYLCSVENEGTEKLFFGSGTQLSVL.

Only a few counts were recorded for this clone. The chain couples TRBV5-1 to TRBJ2-6; D is undetermined. The CDR3 totals 14 residues. Germline V gene data show CDR1 as SGHRS and CDR2 as YFSETQ. Deletions cut 4 bases from V and 2 bases from J, with 7 bases between. The CDR3 protein is CASSQATGANVLTF. Here the CDR3 DNA reads TGCGCCAGCAGCCAGGCAACTGGGGCCAACGTCCTGACTTTC.

V usage is TRBV28 and J usage is TRBJ1-5; tentatively, D is TRBD1 (6 bases). CDR3 length: 17 amino acids. Germline V gene sequence: CDR1 MDHEN, CDR2 SYDVKM. Deletions cut 2 bases from V and 0 bases from J, with 14 bases between. The chain's CDR3 is CASSLADGTHSNQPQHF. The CDR3, as DNA: TGTGCCAGCAGTTTAGCCGACGGGACACATAGCAATCAGCCCCAGCATTTT.

J is TRBJ2-3 and V is TRBV11-1; D is perhaps TRBD1 (5 bases). Germline loops: CDR1 SGHAT, CDR2 FQDESV (reference sequence). This CDR3 has 16 amino acids. V was cut by 2 bases and J by 6 bases, with 18 bases left in between. CDR3 bases: TGTGCCAGCAGCTTAACGCAGGGCCTCGAGTCGGATACGCAGTATTTT. Its protein product is CASSLTQGLESDTQYF.

The chain uses TRBV5-5 and TRBJ1-3; D is uncertain. CDR3 size: 15 residues. The germline V gene has CDR1 SGHKS and CDR2 YYEKEE (reference sequence). The ends were cut back, 4 bases at V and 3 bases at J, with 14 bases in the middle. The CDR3 spells CASSPVGENGNTIYF. The CDR3 DNA sequence: TGTGCCAGCAGCCCCGTCGGGGAGAATGGAAACACCATATATTTT.

The CDR3 protein is CASSSGLAGGADTQYF. The CDR3 nucleotides read TGTGCCAGCAGCTCGGGACTAGCGGGAGGCGCAGATACGCAGTATTTT. V usage is TRBV7-9 and J usage is TRBJ2-3; 15 bases map to TRBD2. J gave up 4 bases and V 4 bases, and 3 bases lay outside the gene matches. CDR3 length: 16 amino acids. Germline values: CDR1 SEHNR, CDR2 FQNEAQ (reference sequence).

The J gene is TRBJ2-6, the V gene TRBV27; 8 bases line up with TRBD1. This CDR3 has 22 residues. V was pared by 7 bases and J by 4 bases, with 27 bases of the junction left unmatched. Germline-derived CDR1 and CDR2 are MNHEY and SMNVEV (reference sequence). CDR3 DNA: TGTGCCAGCAATTTTAAGAGACAAACTTTCCGGGACAGGTGCCAGGGGGCCAACGTCCTGACTTTC. This encodes CASNFKRQTFRDRCQGANVLTF. The full variable domain, in which reference TRBV27 and TRBJ2-6 provide the parts outside the CDR3, is EAQVTQNPRYLITVTGKKLTVTCSQNMNHEYMSWYRQDPGLGLRQIYYSMNVEVTDKGDVPEGYKVSRKEKRNFPLILESPSPNQTSLYFCASNFKRQTFRDRCQGANVLTFGAGSRLTVL.

The chain uses TRBV28 and TRBJ2-7; TRBD2 matches 15 bases. Trimming took 3 bases from V and 7 from J; bases not matched to a gene: 19. Germline loops: CDR1 MDHEN, CDR2 SYDVKM. The CDR3 consists of 20 residues. The chain's CDR3 is CASSFPGTSGRNLPTGEQYF. For the CDR3, the DNA is TGTGCCAGCAGTTTTCCCGGGACTAGCGGGAGGAATCTTCCTACGGGAGAGCAGTACTTC.

This chain connects TRBV6-6 to TRBJ2-2; D gene ambiguous. The CDR3 is made up of 15 amino acids. The V and J ends lost 7 bases and 0 bases respectively, with 12 bases between them. The germline CDR1 and CDR2 sequences are MNHNY and SVGAGI (reference sequence). This CDR3 reads CASTVTPTNTGELFF. The CDR3 nucleotides are TGTGCCAGCACTGTGACACCCACGAACACCGGGGAGCTGTTTTTT.

The chain uses TRBV6-6 and TRBJ1-5; D gene unclear. This CDR3 has 12 residues. Germline CDR1 is MNHNY and CDR2 is SVGAGI (reference sequence). V was trimmed by 7 bases and J by 3 bases, leaving 7 bases between them. The CDR3 region is CASTNTNQPQHF. CDR3 DNA: TGTGCCAGCACAAACACCAATCAGCCCCAGCATTTT.

The V and J genes are TRBV28 and TRBJ1-1; D may be TRBD1 (5 bases). This CDR3 is built from 13 residues. The V gene lost 5 bases and the J gene lost 12 bases, with 19 bases spanning the gap. CDR1 is MDHEN, CDR2 SYDVKM, per germline. CDR3 bases: TGTGCCAGCAGTGACCGGGACCCTCTATCCTCTTTCTTT. Translated, it gives CASSDRDPLSSFF.